This T cell receptor (beta chain) was retrieved from a study of radiotherapy plus CTLA-4 blockade in lung cancer. Trimming removed 0 bases from V and 5 bases from J; junction bases left unmatched: 6. Germline V CDR1 and CDR2: SGHNT, YYREEE (reference sequence). This CDR3 region has 15 residues. Clones were read by immunoSEQ multiplex PCR, and TCRdb kept only the in-frame ones, dropping some. In the table there are 70,000 to 90,000 clones, under 85% of which are singletons. This material consisted of peripheral blood, taken from a patient treated with radiotherapy plus ipilimumab. The sequence was obtained from a human donor with non-small cell lung cancer who had stable disease on radiotherapy plus ipilimumab. This chain connects TRBV5-4 to TRBJ2-5, with 8 nucleotides matching TRBD1. The CDR3 sequence: CASSLVGQGGETQYF. The CDR3 DNA reads as TGTGCCAGCAGCTTGGTTGGACAGGGAGGCGAGACCCAGTACTTC.